The 2 T cell receptor beta chains below all came from one sample that was sequenced in a study of cytomegalovirus exposure and HLA in healthy donors. Primers for the PCR totalled 60 Vbeta and 13 Jbeta. Data came from immunoSEQ multiplex PCR; TCRdb stores just in-frame clones and leaves some out. The repertoire consists of roughly 160,000 clones, with 84% occurring once and the leading ten covering around 0.37%. Sequencing used PBMCs. The receptors stem from a boy younger than 10 in good health and CMV-seronegative.

The rearrangement joins TRBV10-2 to TRBJ2-7; 8 nucleotides align to TRBD2. This CDR3 is built from 16 residues. The trim removed 3 bases at V and 3 bases at J, leaving 10 bases unmatched. CDR1 and CDR2 from the germline V gene are WSHSY and SAAADI. The CDR3 region is CASSDLPGLENYEQYF. CDR3 sequence (DNA): TGCGCCAGCAGTGACCTACCGGGACTAGAGAACTACGAGCAGTACTTC.

This chain connects TRBV11-2 to TRBJ1-1; D unclear. Looked up from germline, CDR1 is SGHAT and CDR2 is FQNNGV. The CDR3 sequence is 13 residues long. The V gene lost 5 bases and the J gene lost 3 bases, with 10 bases spanning the gap. CDR3 residues: CASSPSGDTEAFF. As DNA, the CDR3 is TGTGCCAGCAGCCCTTCGGGTGACACTGAAGCTTTCTTT.